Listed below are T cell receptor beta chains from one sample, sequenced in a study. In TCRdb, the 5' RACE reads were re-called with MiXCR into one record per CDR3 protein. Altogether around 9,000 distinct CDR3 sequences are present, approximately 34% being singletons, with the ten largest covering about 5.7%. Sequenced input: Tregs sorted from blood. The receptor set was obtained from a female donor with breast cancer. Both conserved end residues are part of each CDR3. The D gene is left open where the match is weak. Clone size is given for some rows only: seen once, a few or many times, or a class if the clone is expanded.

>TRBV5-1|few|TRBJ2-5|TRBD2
TGCGCCAGCAGATTAAGCGGGAGGGACCAAGAGACCCAGTACTTC
CASRLSGRDQETQYF
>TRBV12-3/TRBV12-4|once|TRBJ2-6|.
TGTGCCAGCAGTTCTATACAGGGCTCTGGGGCCAACGTCCTGACTTTC
CASSSIQGSGANVLTF
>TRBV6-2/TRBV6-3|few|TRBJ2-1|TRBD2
TGTGCCAGCATCAATGGTGGGAGGGCCTACAATGAGCAGTTCTTC
CASINGGRAYNEQFF
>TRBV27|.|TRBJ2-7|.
TGTGCCAGCAAAACAGGCGGGTACGAGCAGTACTTC
CASKTGGYEQYF
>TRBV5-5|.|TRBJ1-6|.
TGTGCCAGCAGCTGGGGAAGGGCAGGGAATTCACCCCTCCACTTT
CASSWGRAGNSPLHF
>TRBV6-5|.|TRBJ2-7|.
TGTGCCAGCAGTCGTTACCGGGACATCGTTCTTCGCGAGCAGTACTTC
CASSRYRDIVLREQYF
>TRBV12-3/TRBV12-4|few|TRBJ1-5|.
TGTGCCAGCAGTCCGAGCGGGGGGCTGTATCAGCCCCAGCATTTT
CASSPSGGLYQPQHF
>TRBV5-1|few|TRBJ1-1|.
TGCGCCAGCAGCTTGACCCGGACAGATGAAGCTTTCTTT
CASSLTRTDEAFF
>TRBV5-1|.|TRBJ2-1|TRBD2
TGCGCCAGCAGCTTGGTTGGGACTAGCGGGAGCTCCTACAATGAGCAGTTCTTC
CASSLVGTSGSSYNEQFF
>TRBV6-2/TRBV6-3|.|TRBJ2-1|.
TGTGCCAGCAGTTACTCTGGGCTAGCCGATAACAATGAGCAGTTCTTC
CASSYSGLADNNEQFF
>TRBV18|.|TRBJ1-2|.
TGTGCCAGCTCACCAGTCCAGGCTACTCGCTACACCTTC
CASSPVQATRYTF
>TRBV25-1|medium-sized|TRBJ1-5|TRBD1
TGTGCCAGCAGTGAATCTGACAGGGGCAATCAGCCCCAGCATTTT
CASSESDRGNQPQHF
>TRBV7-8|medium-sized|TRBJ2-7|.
TGTGCCAGCAGCGGACACGGGACTCAACGCTACGAGCAGTACTTC
CASSGHGTQRYEQYF
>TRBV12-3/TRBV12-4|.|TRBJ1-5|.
TGTGCCAGCAGCTTGGGGCGCAATCAGCCCCAGCATTTT
CASSLGRNQPQHF
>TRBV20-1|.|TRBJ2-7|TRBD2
TGCAGTGCTAGAGTATATGATTCGGGCGGGAGGGCCTACGAGCAGTACTTC
CSARVYDSGGRAYEQYF
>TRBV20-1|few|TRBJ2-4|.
TGCAGTGCTAGGGACTCGGAAGCCAAAAACATTCAGTACTTC
CSARDSEAKNIQYF
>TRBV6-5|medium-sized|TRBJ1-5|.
TGTGCCAGCAGTTACAGAAATCAGCCCCAGCATTTT
CASSYRNQPQHF
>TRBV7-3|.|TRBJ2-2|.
TGTGCCAGCAGCTTTGGGCCTTCGAACACCGGGGAGCTGTTTTTT
CASSFGPSNTGELFF
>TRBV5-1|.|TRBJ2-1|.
TGCGCCAGCAGCTTCCGCGACCATGAGCAGTTCTTC
CASSFRDHEQFF
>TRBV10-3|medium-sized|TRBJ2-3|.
TGTGCCTCGGGGAACCGTGGGAGCTCGGATACGCAGTATTTT
CASGNRGSSDTQYF
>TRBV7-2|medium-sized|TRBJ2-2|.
TGTGCCAGCAGCCTTCGACATATCCTAAACACCGGGGAGCTGTTTTTT
CASSLRHILNTGELFF
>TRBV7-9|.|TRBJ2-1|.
TGTGCCAGCAGCCCGGGACCCAATGAGCAGTTCTTC
CASSPGPNEQFF
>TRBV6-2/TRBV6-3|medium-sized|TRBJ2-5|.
TGTGCCAGCAGTTACGAGATGGGGCAGGTCGAGGAGACCCAGTACTTC
CASSYEMGQVEETQYF
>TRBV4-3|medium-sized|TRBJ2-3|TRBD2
TGCGCCAGCAGCCCCGTAGCGGGAGGAGGCACAGATACGCAGTATTTT
CASSPVAGGGTDTQYF
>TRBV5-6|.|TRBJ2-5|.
TGTGCCAGCAGCTGGATCTCTCCGGCTATTCAAGAGACCCAGTACTTC
CASSWISPAIQETQYF
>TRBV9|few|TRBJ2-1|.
TGTGCCAGCAGCGTATTAGGGACAAATGAGCAGTTCTTC
CASSVLGTNEQFF
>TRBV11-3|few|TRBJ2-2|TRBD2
TGTGCCAGCAGCTTAACGTCTAGCGGGAGTTATGGCGGGGAGCTGTTTTTT
CASSLTSSGSYGGELFF
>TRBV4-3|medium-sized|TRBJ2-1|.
TGCGCCAGCAGCCAACCACACGACAATGAGCAGTTCTTC
CASSQPHDNEQFF
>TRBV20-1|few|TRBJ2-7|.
TGCAGTGCTAGAGTCCCGCGGGCGTCAACACTATACGAGCAGTACTTC
CSARVPRASTLYEQYF
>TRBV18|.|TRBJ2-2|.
TGTGCCAGCTCACCCAGGCGTGGGCACGGAACCGGGGAGCTGTTTTTT
CASSPRRGHGTGELFF
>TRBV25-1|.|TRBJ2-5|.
TGTGCCAGCAGTGGGCAAGAGACCCAGTACTTC
CASSGQETQYF
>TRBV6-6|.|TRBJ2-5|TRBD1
TGTGCCAGCAGTCCCGGACAGGCTGAAGAGACCCAGTACTTC
CASSPGQAEETQYF
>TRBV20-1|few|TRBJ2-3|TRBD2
TGCAGTGCTAGCCCTAAGGCACTAGCGGAGAATACGCAGTATTTT
CSASPKALAENTQYF
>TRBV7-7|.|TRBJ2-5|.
TGTGCTAGCAGCATAGGGGAACACAAGGGCCAAGAGACCCAGTACTTC
CASSIGEHKGQETQYF
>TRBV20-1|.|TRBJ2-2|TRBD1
TGCAGTGCCGGACAGGGGAACACCGGGGAGCTGTTTTTT
CSAGQGNTGELFF
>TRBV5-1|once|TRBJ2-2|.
TGCGCCAGCAGCGCAGACGGCCGTCCGACCGGGGAGCTGTTTTTT
CASSADGRPTGELFF
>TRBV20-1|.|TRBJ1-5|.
TGCAGTGCTAGATCACAGGATAACAATCAGCCCCAGCATTTT
CSARSQDNNQPQHF
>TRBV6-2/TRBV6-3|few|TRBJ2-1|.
TGTGCCAGCAGTTACAAGCTCTACCCTATTAATGAGCAGTTCTTC
CASSYKLYPINEQFF
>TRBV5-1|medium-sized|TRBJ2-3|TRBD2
TGCGCCAGCAGCTTGCCAAGCGGGACCAGCACAGATACGCAGTATTTT
CASSLPSGTSTDTQYF
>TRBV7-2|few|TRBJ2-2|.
TGTGCCAGCAGCTTAGCAGCTTCGGGGGAGCTGTTTTTT
CASSLAASGELFF
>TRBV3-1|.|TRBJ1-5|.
TGTGCCAGCAGCCAGGTCCAGGGCGGCAATCAGCCCCAGCATTTT
CASSQVQGGNQPQHF
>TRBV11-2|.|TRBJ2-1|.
TGTGCCAGCAGCGGGGGGCCCTCCCAGTTCTTC
CASSGGPSQFF
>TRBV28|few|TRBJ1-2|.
TGTGCCAGCTCCGATAAGGGTGGCTACACCTTC
CASSDKGGYTF
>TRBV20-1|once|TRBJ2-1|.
TGCAGTGCAAGAGATCTTTCCCCTCAATTGGGGGGCAGGGATAGTTGGAATGAGCAGTTCTTC
CSARDLSPQLGGRDSWNEQFF
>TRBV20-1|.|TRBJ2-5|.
TGCAGTGCTAGGAGTTGGGATTCCGGGACCCAGTACTTC
CSARSWDSGTQYF
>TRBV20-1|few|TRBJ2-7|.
TGCAGTGCTAGTCGGGCATTTACCTACGAGCAGTACTTC
CSASRAFTYEQYF
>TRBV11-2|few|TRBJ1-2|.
TGTGCCAGCAGCTTAAACTCAGCCTATGGCTACACCTTC
CASSLNSAYGYTF
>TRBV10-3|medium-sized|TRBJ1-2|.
TGTGCCATCAGCTCGTCAGGGAACTATGGCTACACCTTC
CAISSSGNYGYTF
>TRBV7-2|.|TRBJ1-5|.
TGTGCCAGCAGCCCAGTGGGATATAGCAATCAGCCCCGGCATTTT
CASSPVGYSNQPRHF